Reported below is one T cell receptor beta chain. The CDR3 extends over 14 amino acids. Germline-derived CDR1 and CDR2 are SGHTA and FQGNSA. V was pared by 4 bases and J by 4 bases, with 5 bases of the junction left unmatched. This entry is derived from a study of T cell responses to AZD1222 COVID-19 vaccine. The protocol was immunoSEQ multiplex PCR, while the TCRdb copy is restricted to in-frame clones and leaves out a portion. The repertoire holds roughly 66,000 clones, with 84% as singletons. This chain links TRBV7-2 with TRBJ2-5, with TRBD1 matching 8 bases. Sample: peripheral blood, taken on day 0 of AZD1222 vaccination. This receptor was obtained from an adult in good health. The CDR3 sequence is CASSSTGDTETQYF. As DNA, the CDR3 is TGTGCCAGCAGCTCGACAGGGGATACAGAGACCCAGTACTTC.